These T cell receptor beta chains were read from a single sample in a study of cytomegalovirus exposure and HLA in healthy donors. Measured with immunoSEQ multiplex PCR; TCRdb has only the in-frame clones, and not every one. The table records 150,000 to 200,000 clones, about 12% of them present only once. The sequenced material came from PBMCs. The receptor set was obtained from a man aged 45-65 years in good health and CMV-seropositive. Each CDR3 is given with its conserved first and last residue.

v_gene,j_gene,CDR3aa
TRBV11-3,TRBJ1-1,CASSPEDRKNTEAFF
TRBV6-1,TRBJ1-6,CALETGVNSPLHF
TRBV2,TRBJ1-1,CASSGGQGINTEAFF
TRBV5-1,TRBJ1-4,CASRQTGIATNEKLFF
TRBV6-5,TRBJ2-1,CASIGLHGAYNEQFF
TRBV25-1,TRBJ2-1,CASSLVRSSYNEQFF
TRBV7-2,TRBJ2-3,CASSPPASPGDTQYF
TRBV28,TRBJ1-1,CASTAPGSGTEAFF
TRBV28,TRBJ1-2,CASSSGLGGYTF
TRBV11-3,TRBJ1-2,CASSPEGHGYTF
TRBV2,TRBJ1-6,CASSEAGRDDSPLHF
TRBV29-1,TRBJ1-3,CSVESHSGNTIYF
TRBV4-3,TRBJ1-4,CASSPEAGSGEKLFF
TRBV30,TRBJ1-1,CAWSGDSFTEAFF
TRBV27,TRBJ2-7,CASSPGTGAKEQYF
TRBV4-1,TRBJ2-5,CASSRTSGGETQYF
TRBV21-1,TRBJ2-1,CASRSPRGGAYNEQFF
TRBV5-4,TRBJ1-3,CASTLPGGGNTIYF
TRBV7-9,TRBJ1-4,CASQGSKEKLFF
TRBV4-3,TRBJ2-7,CASSQDLMVPVDF
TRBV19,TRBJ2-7,CASSPQSGTRYEQYF
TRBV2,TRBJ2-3,CASSALAGVTDTQYF
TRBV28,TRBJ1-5,CASTEGPGGPGGGNQPQHF
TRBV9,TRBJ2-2,CASSPTGISTGELFF
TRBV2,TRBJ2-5,CASSEGLSAGETQYF
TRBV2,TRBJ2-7,CASRRDSPYEQYF
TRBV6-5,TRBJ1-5,CASSPTGPSNQPQHF
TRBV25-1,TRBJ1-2,CASSDRDYTF
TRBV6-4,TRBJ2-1,CASSEVGARARNEQFF
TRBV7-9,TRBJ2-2,CASSHPRLSNTGELFF
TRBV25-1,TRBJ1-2,CASSEYKTGGGYTF
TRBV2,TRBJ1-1,CASRELGSEAFF
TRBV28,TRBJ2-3,CASSLITGRDTQYF
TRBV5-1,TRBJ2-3,CASSLQGDTDTQYF
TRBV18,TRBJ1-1,CASSLPDRASTEAFF
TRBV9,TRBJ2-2,CASSAHPLDYNGELFF
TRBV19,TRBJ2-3,CASSISGGPWTDTQYF
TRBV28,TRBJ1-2,CASIKATYYGYTF
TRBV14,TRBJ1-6,CASSQVQGARDSPLHF
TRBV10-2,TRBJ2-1,CASVTGGKYNEQFF